This TCR beta chain was recovered during a study of human T cells and chemical hapten exposure. Study summary: While the roughly 23-week study was under way, patients received diphenylcyclopropenone on the scalp every week. Diagnoses of alopecia areata, totalis or universalis occurred in mostly female patients. Notes on the study in general: Alopecia was present in the donors, so their immune response may differ from healthy people's.

J lost 7 bases, V lost 1 base, and 8 bases had no gene match. CDR1 SGHRS and CDR2 YFSETQ come from the germline V gene. The CDR3 has 15 residues. In TCRdb, the RACE reads were re-called with MiXCR into one record per CDR3 protein. The data contain around 200,000 distinct CDR3 sequences, about 25% of them seen just once; the ten biggest clones take up approximately 2.5%. As for this clonotype: Antigen: not known.

Documented time point: patch test 3, about 24 weeks after DPC sensitization. Treatment in this sample: therapeutic diphenylcyclopropenone sensitization with weekly scalp DPC. This sequence joins TRBV5-1 and TRBJ2-1; 7 positions agree with TRBD2. This specimen was whole blood, taken in connection with sensitization to the hapten diphenylcyclopropenone (DPC). The receptor comes from a woman in her 40s with alopecia areata. Some clones in this sample may be carry-over from other donors' samples. CDR3 amino acids: CASSLQSLGGNEQFF. The CDR3 nucleotides read TGCGCCAGCAGCTTGCAGTCCCTGGGGGGGAATGAGCAGTTCTTC.